This is a list of T cell receptor beta chains from one sample in a study of TIL therapy for anti-PD-1-resistant metastatic lung cancer. The repertoire was sequenced with immunoSEQ multiplex PCR; TCRdb's copy has only in-frame clones and lacks some. The profile shows 55,000 to 70,000 clones, around 87% of them singletons. The sequences come from blood, collected at baseline. All receptors come from a person aged 25-85 years with non-small cell lung cancer. The CDR3 runs from the conserved cysteine through the conserved F or W. The D gene is left open where the match is weak. Clone size is stated in some rows and not others, as once, few, many or a class when expanded.

d_call	clone_size	v_call	j_call	cdr3_aa	cdr3_nt
-	-	TRBV3-1/TRBV3-2	TRBJ1-6	CASSQGPGTNSPLHF	TGTGCCAGCAGCCAAGGTCCAGGGACTAATTCACCCCTCCACTTT
-	once	TRBV5-6	TRBJ2-7	CASSLGWTGSYEQYF	TGTGCCAGCAGCCTGGGGTGGACCGGTTCCTACGAGCAGTACTTC
-	-	TRBV30	TRBJ1-5	CAWSGLTDSNQPQHF	TGTGCCTGGAGTGGTCTGACAGATAGCAATCAGCCCCAGCATTTT
-	-	TRBV10-2	TRBJ2-2	CASSELNTGELFF	TGCGCCAGCAGTGAACTTAACACCGGGGAGCTGTTTTTT
-	-	TRBV9	TRBJ1-6	CASSVEGGGNSPLHF	TGTGCCAGCAGCGTAGAAGGGGGAGGCAATTCACCCCTCCACTTT
TRBD1	few	TRBV19	TRBJ2-2	CASSRDRRGELFF	TGTGCCAGTAGTCGGGACAGACGAGGGGAGCTGTTTTTT
-	-	TRBV5-5	TRBJ2-7	CASSLGLSSSYEQYF	TGTGCCAGCAGCTTGGGACTATCTAGCTCCTACGAGCAGTACTTC
TRBD2	-	TRBV6-4	TRBJ2-7	CASSDGKREWNEQYF	TGTGCCAGCAGTGACGGGAAGCGGGAGTGGAACGAGCAGTACTTC
TRBD1	-	TRBV5-6	TRBJ1-6	CASSPGQGRNSPLHF	TGTGCCAGCAGCCCGGGACAGGGGCGGAATTCACCCCTCCACTTT
-	-	TRBV9	TRBJ2-3	CASSVGPTDTQYF	TGTGCCAGCAGCGTAGGTCCGACAGATACGCAGTATTTT
-	few	TRBV3-1/TRBV3-2	TRBJ1-2	CASSQTGSYGYTF	TGTGCCAGCAGCCAAACCGGATCCTATGGCTACACCTTC